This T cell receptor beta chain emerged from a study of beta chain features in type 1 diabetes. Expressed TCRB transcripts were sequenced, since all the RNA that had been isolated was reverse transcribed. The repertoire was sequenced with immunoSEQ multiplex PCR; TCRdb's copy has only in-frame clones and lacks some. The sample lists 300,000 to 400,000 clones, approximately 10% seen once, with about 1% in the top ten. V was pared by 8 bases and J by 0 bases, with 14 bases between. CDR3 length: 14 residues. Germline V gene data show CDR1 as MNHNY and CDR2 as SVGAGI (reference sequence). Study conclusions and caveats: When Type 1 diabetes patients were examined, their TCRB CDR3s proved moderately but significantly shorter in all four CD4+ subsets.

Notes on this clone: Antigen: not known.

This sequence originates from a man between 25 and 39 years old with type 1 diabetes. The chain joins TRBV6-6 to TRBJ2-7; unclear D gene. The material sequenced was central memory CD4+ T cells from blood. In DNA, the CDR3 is TGTGCCAGCGGTGCTAAAATGGCCTCCTACGAGCAGTACTTC. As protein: CASGAKMASYEQYF.